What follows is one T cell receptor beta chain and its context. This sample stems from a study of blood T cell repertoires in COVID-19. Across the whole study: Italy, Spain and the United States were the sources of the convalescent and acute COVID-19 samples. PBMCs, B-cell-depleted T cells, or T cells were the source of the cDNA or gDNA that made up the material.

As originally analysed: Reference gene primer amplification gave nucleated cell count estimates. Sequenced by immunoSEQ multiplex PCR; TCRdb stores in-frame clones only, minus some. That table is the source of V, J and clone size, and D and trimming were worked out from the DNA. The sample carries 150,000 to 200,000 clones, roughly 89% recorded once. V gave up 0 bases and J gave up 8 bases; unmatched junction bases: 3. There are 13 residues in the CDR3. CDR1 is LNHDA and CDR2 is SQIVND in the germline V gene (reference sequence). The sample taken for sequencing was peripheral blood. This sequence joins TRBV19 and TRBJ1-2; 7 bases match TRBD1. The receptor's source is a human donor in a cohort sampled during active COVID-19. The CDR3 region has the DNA TGTGCCAGTAGTATAGACGCGACAGGGGGCTACACCTTC. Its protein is CASSIDATGGYTF.